The clone carrying this T cell receptor (beta chain) has more than one count but fewer than ten. Its antigen is undetermined. PCR used 60 Vbeta primers and 13 Jbeta primers. The table came from immunoSEQ multiplex PCR; TCRdb's copy has only in-frame clones and leaves some out. The data contain 98,000 or so clones, roughly 78% of them singletons. The sample originates from a study of cytomegalovirus exposure and HLA in healthy donors. Overall study findings and caveats: Other equally common chains were less clonally expanded than HLA-associated TCR beta chains, a later analysis showed.

This clonotype was obtained from a woman between 40 and 50 years old in good health and CMV-seronegative. Sequences were obtained from PBMCs.

For the CDR3, the DNA is TGTGCCAGCAGCTTAGCCACGGACAGGGTAGGCACTGAAGCTTTCTTT. Protein sequence: CASSLATDRVGTEAFF. The V and J genes are TRBV7-2 and TRBJ1-1; 8 bases align to TRBD1. The germline CDR1 and CDR2 sequences are SGHTA and FQGNSA. The CDR3 has 16 residues. Losses at the gene ends were 0 bases for V and 4 bases for J; bases not matched to a gene: 7.